Included here is one TCR beta chain sequence, with context. Its cognate antigen is unknown. This sample was included in a study of T cell responses to AZD1222 COVID-19 vaccine. Generated by immunoSEQ multiplex PCR, the TCRdb table keeps only in-frame clones and is missing some. The sample records 90,000 to 110,000 clones, roughly 87% being singletons. Findings and limits, study-wide: There were repertoire samples only from the period after the peak T cell response. There were mostly white British donors and more females than males, and clonal diversity was possibly underestimated. The study found Spike-specific TCR breadth and depth rose after two AZD1222 doses.

This CDR3 is 16 amino acids long. Germline V lookup: CDR1 SGHAT, CDR2 FQDESV (reference sequence). V was pared by 3 bases and J by 0 bases, with 6 bases of the junction left unmatched. This material consisted of peripheral blood, taken on day 0 of AZD1222 vaccination. The rearrangement joins TRBV11-1 to TRBJ2-3, with 7 bases that match TRBD2. The TCR originated in an adult in good health. CDR3 DNA: TGTGCCAGCAGCTTTTTTTCCGGGAGGAGCACAGATACGCAGTATTTT. Protein product: CASSFFSGRSTDTQYF.